This T cell receptor (beta chain) came from a study of T cell repertoires in cytomegalovirus infection. Across the whole study: Newly reported HLA-C-restricted and thoroughly characterized HLA-B-restricted CMV epitopes were employed. Indications came from public TCR beta signatures; they pointed to CMV infection and to a matching HLA type.

Findings and limits, study-wide: HLA-C-restricted TCR beta clonotypes specific for CMV led the ex vivo response. People with CMV and the relevant HLA were identified by cumulative public TCR beta family frequency.

CDR1 and CDR2 (germline): SGHAT, FQNNGV. V was cut by 7 bases and J by 6 bases, with 15 bases left in between. The CDR3 spans 14 residues. Notes on this clonotype: The antigen is unknown.

One entry per CDR3 protein results from TCRdb running MiXCR on the reads. The table shows about half a million distinct CDR3 sequences, with approximately 40% occurring only once. The V and J genes are TRBV11-2 and TRBJ2-2; tentative D call: TRBD2 (5 bases). The clonotype was recovered from a human donor in good health (CMV status not recorded). Some clones in this sample may be carry-over from other donors' samples. The specimen was cultured PBMCs, collected from culture after CMV antigen stimulation. The CDR3 sequence: CASTARGFSGELFF. In nucleotides, the CDR3 is TGTGCCAGCACCGCGCGAGGGTTTTCCGGGGAGCTGTTTTTT.